These 3 T cell receptor beta chains share one sample of origin, sequenced in a study of blood T cell repertoires in COVID-19. The data were produced by immunoSEQ multiplex PCR, yet TCRdb's version contains in-frame clones alone and is incomplete. The sample has roughly 160,000 clones; under 85% are singletons. Sequencing was done on a sample of peripheral blood. The receptors derive from a man at least 80 years old with COVID-19, enrolled during active disease.

This sequence joins TRBV28 and TRBJ1-2; 10 bases are a match to TRBD1. The CDR3 contains 17 residues. Germline trimming cut 2 bases from V and 4 bases from J; bases unmatched to any gene: 10. Looked up from germline, CDR1 is MDHEN and CDR2 is SYDVKM. CDR3 coding DNA: TGTGCCAGCAGTTTAATCCCGGGACAGGGGTTGGGCTATGGCTACACCTTC. Translating it yields CASSLIPGQGLGYGYTF.

About this clone itself: One junction end does not reproduce the germline sequence, and a read error may be involved. The V call is TRBV7-9, the J call TRBJ1-1; D gene ambiguous. Germline V gene data show CDR1 as SEHNR and CDR2 as FQNEAQ (reference sequence). The CDR3 spans 14 residues. DNA for the CDR3: TGTGCCAGCACCTTATCACAGATGAACACTGAAGCTTTCTTT. Translating gives CASTLSQMNTEAFF.

The J gene is TRBJ2-7, the V gene TRBV7-2; 8 bases fit TRBD2. The ends lost 5 bases at V and 3 bases at J; junction bases unmatched: 12. Germline V gene data show CDR1 as SGHTA and CDR2 as FQGNSA. The CDR3 length is 16 residues. The DNA of the CDR3 is TGTGCCAGCAGCACTCAACTAGCGGCCCTACTCTACGAGCAGTACTTC. Its protein is CASSTQLAALLYEQYF. The whole variable domain, filled in from reference TRBV7-2 and TRBJ2-7, reads GAGVSQSPSNKVTEKGKDVELRCDPISGHTALYWYRQSLGQGLEFLIYFQGNSAPDKSGLPSDRFSAERTGGSVSTLTIQRTQQEDSAVYLCASSTQLAALLYEQYFGPGTRLTVT.